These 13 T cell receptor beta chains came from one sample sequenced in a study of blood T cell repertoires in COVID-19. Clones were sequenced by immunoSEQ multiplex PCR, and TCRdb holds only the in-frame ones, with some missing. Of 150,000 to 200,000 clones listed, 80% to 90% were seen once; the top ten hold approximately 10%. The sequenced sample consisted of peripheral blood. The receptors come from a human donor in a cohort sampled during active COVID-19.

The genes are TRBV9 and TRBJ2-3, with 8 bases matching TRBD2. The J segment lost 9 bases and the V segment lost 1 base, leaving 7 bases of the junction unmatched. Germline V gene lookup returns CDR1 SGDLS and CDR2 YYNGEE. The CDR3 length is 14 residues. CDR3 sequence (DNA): TGTGCCAGCAGCGTACCCGGGGGGGGGCCGACGCAGTATTTT. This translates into CASSVPGGGPTQYF.

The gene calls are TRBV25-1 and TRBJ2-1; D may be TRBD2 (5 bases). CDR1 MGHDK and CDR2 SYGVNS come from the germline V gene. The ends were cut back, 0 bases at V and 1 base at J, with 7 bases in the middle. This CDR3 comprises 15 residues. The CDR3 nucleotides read TGTGCCAGCAGTGAATATGAGGGTTCCTACAATGAGCAGTTCTTC. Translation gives CASSEYEGSYNEQFF.

The CDR3 sequence: CASSLGGAVQETQYF. The CDR3 nucleotides are TGTGCCAGCAGTTTAGGGGGGGCCGTCCAAGAGACCCAGTACTTC. The chain carries TRBV27 and TRBJ2-5; possible D gene TRBD2, 7 bases. Trimming left V 2 bases short and J 1 base short, with 11 bases between. There are 15 residues in the CDR3. Germline-derived CDR1 and CDR2 are MNHEY and SMNVEV (reference sequence).

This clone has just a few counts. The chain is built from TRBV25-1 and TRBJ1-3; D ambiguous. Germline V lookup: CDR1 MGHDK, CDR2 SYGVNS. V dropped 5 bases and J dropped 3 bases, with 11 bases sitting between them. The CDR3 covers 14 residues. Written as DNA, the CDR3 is TGTGCCAGCAGTCTAGGCGTATATGGAAACACCATATATTTT. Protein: CASSLGVYGNTIYF.

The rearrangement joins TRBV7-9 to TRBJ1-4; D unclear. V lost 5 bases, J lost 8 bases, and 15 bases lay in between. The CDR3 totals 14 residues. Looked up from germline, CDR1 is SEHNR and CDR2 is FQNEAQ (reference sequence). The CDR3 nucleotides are TGTGCCAGCAGCCGCGACTTAAAGTGGGAAAAACTGTTTTTT. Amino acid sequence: CASSRDLKWEKLFF.

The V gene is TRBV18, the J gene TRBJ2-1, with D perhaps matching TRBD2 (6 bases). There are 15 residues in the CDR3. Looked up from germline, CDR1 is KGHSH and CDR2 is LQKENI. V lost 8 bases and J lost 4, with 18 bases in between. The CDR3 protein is CASPVGREAYNEQFF. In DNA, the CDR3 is TGTGCCAGCCCCGTGGGGCGGGAAGCATACAATGAGCAGTTCTTC.

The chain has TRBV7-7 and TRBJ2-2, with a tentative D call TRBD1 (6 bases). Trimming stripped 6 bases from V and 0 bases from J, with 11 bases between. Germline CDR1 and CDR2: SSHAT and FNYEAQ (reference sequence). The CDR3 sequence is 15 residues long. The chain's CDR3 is CASRPGAPNTGELFF. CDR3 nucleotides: TGTGCCAGCAGGCCAGGGGCTCCGAACACCGGGGAGCTGTTTTTT.

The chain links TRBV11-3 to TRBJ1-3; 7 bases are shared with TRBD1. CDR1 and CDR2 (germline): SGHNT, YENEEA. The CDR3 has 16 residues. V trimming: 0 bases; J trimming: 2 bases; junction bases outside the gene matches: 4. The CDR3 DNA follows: TGTGCCAGCAGCTTAGATGGGACAGCACCTGGAAACACCATATATTTT. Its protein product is CASSLDGTAPGNTIYF.

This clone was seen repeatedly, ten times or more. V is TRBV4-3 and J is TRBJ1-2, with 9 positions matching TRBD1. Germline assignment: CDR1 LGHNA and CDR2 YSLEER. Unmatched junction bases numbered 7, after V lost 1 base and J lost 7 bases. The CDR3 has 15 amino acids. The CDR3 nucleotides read TGCGCCAGCAGCCAAGTTTCCGGGACAGGGATTGGCTACACCTTC. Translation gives CASSQVSGTGIGYTF.

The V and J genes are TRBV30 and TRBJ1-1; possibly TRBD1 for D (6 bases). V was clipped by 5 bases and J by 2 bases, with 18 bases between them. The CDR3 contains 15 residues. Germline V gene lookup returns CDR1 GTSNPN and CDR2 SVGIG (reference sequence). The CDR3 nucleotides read TGTGCCTGGCTGAGGGGCCGGGGGGCTAACACTGAAGCTTTCTTT. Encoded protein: CAWLRGRGANTEAFF.

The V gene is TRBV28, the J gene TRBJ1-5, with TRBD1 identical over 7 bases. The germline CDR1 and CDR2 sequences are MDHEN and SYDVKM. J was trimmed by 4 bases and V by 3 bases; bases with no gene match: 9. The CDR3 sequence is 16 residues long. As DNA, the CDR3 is TGTGCCAGCAGTTTTGTGGCAGGGGGTCGGAATCAGCCCCAGCATTTT. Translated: CASSFVAGGRNQPQHF. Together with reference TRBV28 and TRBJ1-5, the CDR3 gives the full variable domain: DVKVTQSSRYLVKRTGEKVFLECVQDMDHENMFWYRQDPGLGLRLIYFSYDVKMKEKGDIPEGYSVSREKKERFSLILESASTNQTSMYLCASSFVAGGRNQPQHFGDGTRLSIL.

CDR3 in amino acids: CASSKLQGVTYNEQFF. The CDR3 coding sequence is TGTGCCAGCAGCAAACTACAGGGGGTCACCTACAATGAGCAGTTCTTC. The gene calls are TRBV5-4 and TRBJ2-1; TRBD1 matches at 8 bases. The CDR3 covers 16 residues. Trimming took 4 bases from V and 2 from J; bases not matched to a gene: 8. Germline CDR1 and CDR2: SGHNT and YYREEE (reference sequence).

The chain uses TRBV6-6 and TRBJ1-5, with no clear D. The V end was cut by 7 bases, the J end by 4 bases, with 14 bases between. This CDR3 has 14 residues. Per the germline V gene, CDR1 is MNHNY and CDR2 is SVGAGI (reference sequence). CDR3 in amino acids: CASNAFAENQPQHF. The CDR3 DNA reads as TGTGCCAGCAATGCATTCGCGGAGAATCAGCCCCAGCATTTT.